The clone carrying this T cell receptor beta chain was seen only once. These data originate in a study of blood T cell repertoires in COVID-19. The length of the CDR3 is 14 residues. V gave up 2 bases and J gave up 8 bases, with 16 bases separating them. Germline assignment: CDR1 SGDLS and CDR2 YYNGEE. Repertoires were generated with immunoSEQ multiplex PCR, while TCRdb's copy carries only in-frame clones and drops some. The sample has fewer than 350,000 clones; more than 85% are singletons. The chain carries TRBV9 and TRBJ1-1; no clear D. The source of this sequence is a man aged 35-49 years with acute or convalescent COVID-19. The sample taken for sequencing was peripheral blood. CDR3 nucleotide sequence: TGTGCCAGCAGCGTGGGCATCTCTGCGGGAGAAGCTTTCTTT. Amino acids: CASSVGISAGEAFF.